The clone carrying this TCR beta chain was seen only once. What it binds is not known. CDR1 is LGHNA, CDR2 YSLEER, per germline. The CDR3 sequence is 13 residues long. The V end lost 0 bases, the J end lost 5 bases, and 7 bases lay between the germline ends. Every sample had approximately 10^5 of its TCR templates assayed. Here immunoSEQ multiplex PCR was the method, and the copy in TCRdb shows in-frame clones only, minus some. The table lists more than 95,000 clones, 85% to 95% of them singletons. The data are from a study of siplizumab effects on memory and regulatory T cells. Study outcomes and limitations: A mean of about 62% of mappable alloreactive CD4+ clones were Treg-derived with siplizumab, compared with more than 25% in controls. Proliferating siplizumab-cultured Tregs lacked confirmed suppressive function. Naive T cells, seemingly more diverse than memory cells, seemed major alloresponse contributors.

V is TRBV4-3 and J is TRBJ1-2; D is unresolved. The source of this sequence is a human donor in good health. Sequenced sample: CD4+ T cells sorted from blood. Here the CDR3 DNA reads TGCGCCAGCAGCCAAGATTTTGGGTATGGCTACACCTTC. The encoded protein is CASSQDFGYGYTF.